The clone carrying this T cell receptor beta chain is medium-sized within its sample. The antigen remains unidentified. Per germline, CDR1 SGHRS and CDR2 YFSETQ. The V segment lost 1 base and the J segment 0 bases; nucleotides outside the gene matches: 8. The CDR3 contains 17 residues. Study conclusions and caveats: Tumor Tregs overlapped most with tumor, then blood, naive CD4+ cells. Tumor memory CD4+ T cell TCR gene usage clustered with blood and lymph node memory CD4+ cells and lymph node naive CD4+ cells.

Constant-region reverse primers amplified full-length variable regions, followed by semi-nested Nested Universal Primer A PCR. TCRdb processed the 5' RACE reads anew with MiXCR; each CDR3 protein has one entry. This table has approximately 8,800 distinct CDR3 sequences, less than 40% appearing once. The memory fraction was CD4+CD45RO+CD25- cells. The specimen sequenced was tumor-infiltrating memory CD4+ T cells sorted from the breast tumor. As for subset: memory CD4+ T cells, CD4+CD45RO+CD25-. The sequence derives from a female donor with breast cancer. The chain recombines TRBV5-1 with TRBJ1-1; 8 nucleotides match TRBD1. The CDR3 sequence: CASSLYRGEPLNTEAFF. The CDR3 region has the DNA TGCGCCAGCAGCTTGTACAGGGGGGAGCCTTTGAACACTGAAGCTTTCTTT.